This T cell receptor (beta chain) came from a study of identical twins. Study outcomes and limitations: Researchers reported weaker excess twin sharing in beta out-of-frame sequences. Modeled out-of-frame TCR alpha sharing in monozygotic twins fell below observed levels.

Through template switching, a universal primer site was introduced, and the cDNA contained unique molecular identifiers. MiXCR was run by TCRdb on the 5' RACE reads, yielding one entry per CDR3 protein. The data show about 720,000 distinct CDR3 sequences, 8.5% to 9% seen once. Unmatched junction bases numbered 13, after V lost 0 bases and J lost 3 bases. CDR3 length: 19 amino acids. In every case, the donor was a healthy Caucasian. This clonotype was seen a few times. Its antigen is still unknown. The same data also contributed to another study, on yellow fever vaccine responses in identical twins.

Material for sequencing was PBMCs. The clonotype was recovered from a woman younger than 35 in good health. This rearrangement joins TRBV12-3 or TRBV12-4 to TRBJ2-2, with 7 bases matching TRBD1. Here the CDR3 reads CASSLAKWEGGTYTGELFF. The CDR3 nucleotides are TGTGCCAGCAGTTTAGCGAAGTGGGAAGGGGGCACGTACACCGGGGAGCTGTTTTTT.